This section outlines one T cell receptor beta chain sequence together with its context. Its target is not known. Assay: immunoSEQ multiplex PCR; the TCRdb copy retains only in-frame clones and omits some. Of nearly 30,000 clones in the sample, roughly 71% were seen once. This sample was included in a study of vaccination effects on CD4 cells after COVID-19. Sequencing followed a ViraFEST assay step that expanded antigen-specific CD4+ T cells with viral peptide pools. Cells that had been cultured for 9 to 10 days were the source of isolated CD4+ T cells. Every participant took two doses of the BNT162b2 or mRNA-1273 vaccine. The specimen comprised CD4+ T cells from PBMCs cultured with HCoV-OC43 spike peptides, sampled after COVID-19 vaccination. Subset here: HCoV-OC43 spike overlapping peptide pool stimulation. This sequence was found in a human donor who received a COVID-19 vaccine.

CDR3 DNA: TGTGCCAGCAGCTTAATTTGGGGAGCGGGAAACATTCAGTACTTC. Translating gives CASSLIWGAGNIQYF. This rearrangement joins TRBV11-2 to TRBJ2-4; D might be TRBD2 (6 bases). Trimming removed 2 bases from V and 6 bases from J, with 14 bases in between. Germline V lookup: CDR1 SGHAT, CDR2 FQNNGV. The CDR3 consists of 15 residues.